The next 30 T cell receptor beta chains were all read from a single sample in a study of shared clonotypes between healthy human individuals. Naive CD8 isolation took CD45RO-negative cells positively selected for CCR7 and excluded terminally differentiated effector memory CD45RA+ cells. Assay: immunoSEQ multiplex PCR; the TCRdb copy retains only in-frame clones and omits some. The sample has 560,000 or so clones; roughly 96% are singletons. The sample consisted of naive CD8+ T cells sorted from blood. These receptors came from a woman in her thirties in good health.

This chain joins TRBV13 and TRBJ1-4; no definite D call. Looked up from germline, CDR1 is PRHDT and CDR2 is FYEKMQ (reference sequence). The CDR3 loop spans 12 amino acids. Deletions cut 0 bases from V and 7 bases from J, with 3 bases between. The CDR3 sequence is CASSLGPEKLFF. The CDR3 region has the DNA TGTGCCAGCAGCTTAGGCCCTGAAAAACTGTTTTTT.

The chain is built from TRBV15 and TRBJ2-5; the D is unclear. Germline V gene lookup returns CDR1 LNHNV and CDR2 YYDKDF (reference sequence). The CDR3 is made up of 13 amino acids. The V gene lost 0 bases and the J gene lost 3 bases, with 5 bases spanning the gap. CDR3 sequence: CATSRDPEETQYF. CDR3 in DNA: TGTGCCACCAGCAGAGATCCAGAAGAGACCCAGTACTTC.

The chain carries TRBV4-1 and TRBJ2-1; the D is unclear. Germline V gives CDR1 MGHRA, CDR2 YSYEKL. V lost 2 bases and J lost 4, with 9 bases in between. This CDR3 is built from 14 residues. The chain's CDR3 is CASSQSRDYNEQFF. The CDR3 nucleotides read TGCGCCAGCAGCCAATCTAGGGATTACAATGAGCAGTTCTTC.

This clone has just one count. CDR3: CASSRDGGAYNEQFF. CDR3 nucleotide sequence: TGTGCCAGTAGCCGGGACGGCGGGGCCTACAATGAGCAGTTCTTC. The chain combines TRBV19 with TRBJ2-1; perhaps TRBD2 as D (6 bases). Trimming pared 6 bases from V and 2 bases from J, leaving 14 bases between. The CDR3 spans 15 residues. From germline, CDR1 is LNHDA and CDR2 SQIVND (reference sequence).

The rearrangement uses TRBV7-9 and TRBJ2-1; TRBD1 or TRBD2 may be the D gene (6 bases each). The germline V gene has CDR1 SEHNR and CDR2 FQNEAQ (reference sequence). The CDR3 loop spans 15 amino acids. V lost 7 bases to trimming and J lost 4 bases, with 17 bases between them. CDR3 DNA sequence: TGTGCCAGCACCCTCGGGGGACAACAATACAATGAGCAGTTCTTC. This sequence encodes CASTLGGQQYNEQFF.

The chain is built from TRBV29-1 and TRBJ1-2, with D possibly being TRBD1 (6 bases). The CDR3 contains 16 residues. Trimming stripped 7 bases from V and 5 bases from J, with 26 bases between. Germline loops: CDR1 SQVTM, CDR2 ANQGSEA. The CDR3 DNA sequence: TGCAGCGGACGCCTGGTCACAGAACAGGGAGGATATGGCTACACCTTC. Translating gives CSGRLVTEQGGYGYTF.

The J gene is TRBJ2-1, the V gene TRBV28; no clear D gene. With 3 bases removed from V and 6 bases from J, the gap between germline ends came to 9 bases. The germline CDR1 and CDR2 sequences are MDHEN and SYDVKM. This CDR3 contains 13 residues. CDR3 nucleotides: TGTGCCAGCAGTTTTCAGCTAGGCAATGAGCAGTTCTTC. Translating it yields CASSFQLGNEQFF.

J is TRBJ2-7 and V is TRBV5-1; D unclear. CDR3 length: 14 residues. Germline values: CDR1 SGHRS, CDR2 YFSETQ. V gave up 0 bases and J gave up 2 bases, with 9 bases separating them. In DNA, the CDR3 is TGCGCCAGCAGCTTGGAGGGTCAGACCTACGAGCAGTACTTC. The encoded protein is CASSLEGQTYEQYF. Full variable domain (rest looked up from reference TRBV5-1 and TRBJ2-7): KAGVTQTPRYLIKTRGQQVTLSCSPISGHRSVSWYQQTPGQGLQFLFEYFSETQRNKGNFPGRFSGRQFSNSRSEMNVSTLELGDSALYLCASSLEGQTYEQYFGPGTRLTVT.

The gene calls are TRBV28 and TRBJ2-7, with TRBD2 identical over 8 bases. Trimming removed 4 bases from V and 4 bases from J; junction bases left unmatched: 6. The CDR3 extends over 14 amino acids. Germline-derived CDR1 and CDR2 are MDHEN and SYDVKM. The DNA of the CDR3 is TGTGCCAGCAGTTGGCGACTAGCGAGTTACGAGCAGTACTTC. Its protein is CASSWRLASYEQYF.

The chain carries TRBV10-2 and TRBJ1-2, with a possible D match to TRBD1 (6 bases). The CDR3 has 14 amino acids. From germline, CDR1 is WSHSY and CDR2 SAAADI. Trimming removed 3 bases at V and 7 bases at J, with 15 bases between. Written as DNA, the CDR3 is TGCGCCAGCAGTGAAGCAGGGGTGAGGAGTGGCTACACCTTC. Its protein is CASSEAGVRSGYTF.

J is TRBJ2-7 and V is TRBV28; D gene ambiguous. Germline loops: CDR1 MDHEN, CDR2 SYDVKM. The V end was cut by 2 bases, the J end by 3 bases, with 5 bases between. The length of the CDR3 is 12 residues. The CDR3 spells CASSLESYEQYF. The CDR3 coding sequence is TGTGCCAGCAGTTTAGAGAGCTACGAGCAGTACTTC.

Here the CDR3 DNA reads TGTGCATCGGAGAGGGTCGGCTATGGCTACACCTTC. As protein: CASERVGYGYTF. The chain links TRBV6-1 to TRBJ1-2; the D is unclear. Germline CDR1 and CDR2: MNHNS and SASEGT. CDR3 length: 12 residues.

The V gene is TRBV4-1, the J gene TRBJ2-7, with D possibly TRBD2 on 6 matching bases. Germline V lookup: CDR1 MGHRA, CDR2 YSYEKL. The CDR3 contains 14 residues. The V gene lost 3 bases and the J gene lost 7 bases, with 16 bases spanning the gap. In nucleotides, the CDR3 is TGCGCCAGCAGCCACTTGGAGGGCCGGCGTGAGCAGTACTTC. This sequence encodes CASSHLEGRREQYF.

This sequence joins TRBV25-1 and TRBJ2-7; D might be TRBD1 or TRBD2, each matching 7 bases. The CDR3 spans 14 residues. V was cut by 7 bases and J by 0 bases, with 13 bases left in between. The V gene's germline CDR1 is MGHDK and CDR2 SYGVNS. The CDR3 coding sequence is TGTGCCAGCATGGGGGGGGACAGCTCCTACGAGCAGTACTTC. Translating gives CASMGGDSSYEQYF.

Here the CDR3 DNA reads TGTGCCAGTAGTATAGATGTGGGACTAGGCCTCTATGAGCAGTTCTTC. This encodes CASSIDVGLGLYEQFF. The chain employs TRBV19 and TRBJ2-1; 8 nucleotides align to TRBD2. CDR1 LNHDA and CDR2 SQIVND come from the germline V gene (reference sequence). V lost 0 bases, J lost 8 bases, and 9 bases stayed unmatched. The CDR3 runs 16 residues.

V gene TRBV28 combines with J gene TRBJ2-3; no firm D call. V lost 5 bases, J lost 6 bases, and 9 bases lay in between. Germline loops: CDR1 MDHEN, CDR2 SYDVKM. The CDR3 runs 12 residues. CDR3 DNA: TGTGCCAGCAGTCCCGGTAGTGATACGCAGTATTTT. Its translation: CASSPGSDTQYF.

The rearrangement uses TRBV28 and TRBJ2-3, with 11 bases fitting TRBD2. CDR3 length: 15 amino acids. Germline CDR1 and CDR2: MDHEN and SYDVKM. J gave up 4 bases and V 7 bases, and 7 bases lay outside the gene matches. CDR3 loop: CASTISGRAADTQYF. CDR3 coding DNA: TGTGCCAGCACTATTAGCGGGAGGGCGGCAGATACGCAGTATTTT.

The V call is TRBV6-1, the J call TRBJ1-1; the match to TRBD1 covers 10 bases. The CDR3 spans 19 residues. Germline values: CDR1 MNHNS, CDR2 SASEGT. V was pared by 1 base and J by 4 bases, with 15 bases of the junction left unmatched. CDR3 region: CASSEGIPRQGAGGTEAFF. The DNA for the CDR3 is TGTGCCAGCAGTGAAGGAATACCGAGACAGGGGGCGGGAGGCACTGAAGCTTTCTTT.

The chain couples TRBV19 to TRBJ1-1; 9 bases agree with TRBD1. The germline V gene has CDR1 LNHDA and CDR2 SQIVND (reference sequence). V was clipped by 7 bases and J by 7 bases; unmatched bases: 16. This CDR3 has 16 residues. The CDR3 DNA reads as TGTGCCAGTACCTTATCCAGGACAGGGGAGGATGTTGAAGCTTTCTTT. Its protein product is CASTLSRTGEDVEAFF.

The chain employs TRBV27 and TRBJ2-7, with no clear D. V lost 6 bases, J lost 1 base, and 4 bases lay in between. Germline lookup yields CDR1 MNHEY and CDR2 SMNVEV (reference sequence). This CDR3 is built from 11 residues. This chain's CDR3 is CASRTSYEQYF. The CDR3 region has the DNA TGTGCCAGCAGGACTTCCTACGAGCAGTACTTC.

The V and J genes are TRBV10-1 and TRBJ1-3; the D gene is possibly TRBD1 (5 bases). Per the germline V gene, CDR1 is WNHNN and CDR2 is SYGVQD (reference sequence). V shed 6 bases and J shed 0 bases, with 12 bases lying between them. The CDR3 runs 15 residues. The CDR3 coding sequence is TGCGCCAGCAGACCCGGGACCTACTCTGGAAACACCATATATTTT. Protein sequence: CASRPGTYSGNTIYF.

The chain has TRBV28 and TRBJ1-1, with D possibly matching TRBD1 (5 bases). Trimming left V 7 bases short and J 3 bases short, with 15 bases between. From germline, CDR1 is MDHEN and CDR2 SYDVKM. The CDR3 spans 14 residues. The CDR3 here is CASTTTVPDTEAFF. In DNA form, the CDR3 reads TGTGCCAGCACAACGACAGTCCCCGACACTGAAGCTTTCTTT.

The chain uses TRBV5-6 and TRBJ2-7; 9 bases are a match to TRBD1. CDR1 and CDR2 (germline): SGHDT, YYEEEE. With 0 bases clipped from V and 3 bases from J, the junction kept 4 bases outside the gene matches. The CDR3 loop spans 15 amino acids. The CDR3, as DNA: TGTGCCAGCAGCTTGGATGTGACAGGGGGCTACGAGCAGTACTTC. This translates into CASSLDVTGGYEQYF.

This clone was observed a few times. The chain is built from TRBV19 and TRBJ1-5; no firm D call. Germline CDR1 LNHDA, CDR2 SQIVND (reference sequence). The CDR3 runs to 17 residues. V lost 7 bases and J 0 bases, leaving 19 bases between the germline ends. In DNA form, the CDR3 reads TGTGCCAGTACAATCCTGGACTGGACTTTTAGCAATCAGCCCCAGCATTTT. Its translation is CASTILDWTFSNQPQHF.

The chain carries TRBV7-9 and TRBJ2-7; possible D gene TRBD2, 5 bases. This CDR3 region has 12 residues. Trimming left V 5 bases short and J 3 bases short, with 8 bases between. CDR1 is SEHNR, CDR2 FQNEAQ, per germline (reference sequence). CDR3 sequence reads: CASSDYDYEQYF. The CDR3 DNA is TGTGCCAGCAGCGACTATGACTACGAGCAGTACTTC.

CDR3 residues: CSVEDRGGGWTQYF. The CDR3 DNA reads as TGCAGCGTTGAAGATCGCGGGGGGGGATGGACCCAGTACTTC. V and J are TRBV29-1 and TRBJ2-5; the match to TRBD2 covers 9 bases. This CDR3 is 14 amino acids long. The junction had 6 bases not matched to a gene; V was cut back by 0 bases and J by 7 bases. CDR1 SQVTM and CDR2 ANQGSEA come from the germline V gene. The entire variable domain, with the rest obtained from reference TRBV29-1 and TRBJ2-5, is as follows: SAVISQKPSRDICQRGTSLTIQCQVDSQVTMMFWYRQQPGQSLTLIATANQGSEATYESGFVIDKFPISRPNLTFSTLTVSNMSPEDSSIYLCSVEDRGGGWTQYFGPGTRLLVL.

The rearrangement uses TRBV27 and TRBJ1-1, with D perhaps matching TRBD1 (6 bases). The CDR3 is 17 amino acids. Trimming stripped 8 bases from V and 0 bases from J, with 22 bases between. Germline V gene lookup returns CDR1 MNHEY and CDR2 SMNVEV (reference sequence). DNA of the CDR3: TGTGCCAGCGCACCGGGGGGCAGAAGGTTTTTGAACACTGAAGCTTTCTTT. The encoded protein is CASAPGGRRFLNTEAFF.

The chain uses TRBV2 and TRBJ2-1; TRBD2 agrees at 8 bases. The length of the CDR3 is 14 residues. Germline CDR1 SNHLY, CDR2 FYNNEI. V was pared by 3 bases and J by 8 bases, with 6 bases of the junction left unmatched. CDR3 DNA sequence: TGTGCCAGCAGTGATCCGGGGGGGCTTTATGAGCAGTTCTTC. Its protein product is CASSDPGGLYEQFF.

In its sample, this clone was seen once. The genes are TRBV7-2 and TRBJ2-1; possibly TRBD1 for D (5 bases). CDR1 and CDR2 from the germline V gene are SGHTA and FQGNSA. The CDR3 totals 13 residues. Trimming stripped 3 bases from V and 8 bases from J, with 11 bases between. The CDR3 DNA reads TGTGCCAGCAGCTTTAGTACAGGATATGAGCAGTTCTTC. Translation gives CASSFSTGYEQFF.

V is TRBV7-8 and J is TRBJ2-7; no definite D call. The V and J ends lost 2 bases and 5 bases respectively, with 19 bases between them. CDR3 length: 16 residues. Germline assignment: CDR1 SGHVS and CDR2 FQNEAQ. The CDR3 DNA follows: TGTGCCAGCAGCTTATTGGGCACCGCCTGGTCTCACGAGCAGTACTTC. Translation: CASSLLGTAWSHEQYF. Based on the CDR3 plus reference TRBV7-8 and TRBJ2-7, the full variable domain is GAGVSQSPRYKVAKRGQDVALRCDPISGHVSLFWYQQALGQGPEFLTYFQNEAQLDKSGLPSDRFFAERPEGSVSTLKIQRTQQEDSAVYLCASSLLGTAWSHEQYFGPGTRLTVT.